Following are 23 T cell receptor beta chains from one sample sequenced in a study of shared clonotypes between healthy human individuals. Here immunoSEQ multiplex PCR was the method, and the copy in TCRdb shows in-frame clones only, minus some. The table records about 2.4 million clones, approximately 94% of them present only once. Sequencing was done on a sample of naive CD4+ T cells sorted from blood. Subset of the sample: CD45RA+ positively selected. The receptors come from a young man in good health.

J is TRBJ2-3 and V is TRBV18, with 11 bases fitting TRBD2. The V gene's germline CDR1 is KGHSH and CDR2 LQKENI. With V trimmed by 6 bases and J by 0 bases, 5 bases remained unmatched. CDR3 length: 16 residues. CDR3 nucleotide sequence: TGTGCCAGCTCTAGCGGACTAGCGGGTAGCACAGATACGCAGTATTTT. Translation: CASSSGLAGSTDTQYF.

V and J are TRBV5-6 and TRBJ1-2; unclear D gene. This CDR3 contains 14 residues. The ends were cut back, 6 bases at V and 2 bases at J, with 14 bases in the middle. Germline V gives CDR1 SGHDT, CDR2 YYEEEE. CDR3 nucleotides: TGTGCCAGCACCTGGCTAGGGCCCAACTATGGCTACACCTTC. This encodes CASTWLGPNYGYTF.

Here the CDR3 DNA reads TGTGCCAGCAGCCCCAGTGTCCGCCAAGATACGCAGTATTTT. Its protein product is CASSPSVRQDTQYF. This sequence joins TRBV9 and TRBJ2-3; D unclear. This CDR3 region has 14 residues. Per germline, CDR1 SGDLS and CDR2 YYNGEE. V was cut by 4 bases and J by 5 bases, with 14 bases left in between. The full variable domain, its missing parts supplied by reference TRBV9 and TRBJ2-3, is DSGVTQTPKHLITATGQRVTLRCSPRSGDLSVYWYQQSLDQGLQFLIQYYNGEERAKGNILERFSAQQFPDLHSELNLSSLELGDSALYFCASSPSVRQDTQYFGPGTRLTVL.

In regard to this clone: Other DNA sequences from this sample encode an identical CDR3 as well. The rearrangement uses TRBV30 and TRBJ2-1; TRBD2 aligns across 10 bases. CDR1 is GTSNPN and CDR2 is SVGIG in the germline V gene (reference sequence). This CDR3 is built from 14 residues. J lost 3 bases, V lost 5 bases, and 4 bases had no gene match. CDR3 in DNA: TGTGCCTGGGGGTTAGCGGGAGGCTACAATGAGCAGTTCTTC. Its translation is CAWGLAGGYNEQFF.

V is TRBV28 and J is TRBJ1-2, with D possibly TRBD1 on 6 matching bases. From germline, CDR1 is MDHEN and CDR2 SYDVKM. The CDR3 contains 15 residues. Between the trimmed V and J ends, which lost 7 bases and 8 bases, there was a span of 23 bases. CDR3 amino acids: CASIPRQADGGGYTF. The CDR3, as DNA: TGTGCCAGCATACCTAGACAGGCCGACGGAGGGGGCTACACCTTC.

This clone has only a few counts. The CDR3 DNA reads as TGCGCCAGCAGCTTGCGAGGCACATCGGAAGCTTTCTTT. It yields the protein CASSLRGTSEAFF. The V call is TRBV5-1, the J call TRBJ1-1; no clear D. Trimming removed 1 base from V and 8 bases from J, with 12 bases in between. Looked up from germline, CDR1 is SGHRS and CDR2 is YFSETQ. The CDR3 has 13 amino acids.

Note on this clone: In the same sample, other DNA sequences code for this CDR3. V usage is TRBV6-5 and J usage is TRBJ2-7; D is unclear. The CDR3 runs to 13 residues. Between the trimmed V and J ends, which lost 5 bases and 9 bases, there was a span of 17 bases. Germline V gene data show CDR1 as MNHEY and CDR2 as SVGAGI. CDR3 amino acids: CASSRGLGSTQYF. The DNA of the CDR3 is TGTGCCAGCAGTCGAGGTCTGGGCTCCACGCAGTACTTC.

V gene TRBV27 combines with J gene TRBJ1-2; possible D gene TRBD1, 6 bases. Trimming stripped 4 bases from V and 6 bases from J, with 12 bases between. CDR1 is MNHEY, CDR2 SMNVEV, per germline (reference sequence). The CDR3 is 13 amino acids. The CDR3: CASSYRAGHGYTF. The CDR3 DNA sequence: TGTGCCAGCAGTTACAGGGCGGGCCATGGCTACACCTTC.

The chain has TRBV5-1 and TRBJ1-1; D is uncertain. This CDR3 comprises 16 residues. CDR1 SGHRS and CDR2 YFSETQ come from the germline V gene. V was shortened by 0 bases and J by 1 base, with 13 bases between the two germline ends. As DNA, the CDR3 is TGCGCCAGCAGCTTGGTCCCTTCCGGGAGGAACACTGAAGCTTTCTTT. Translation gives CASSLVPSGRNTEAFF.

The chain is built from TRBV4-3 and TRBJ2-3; D possibly corresponds to TRBD1 (5 bases). The germline V and J ends were trimmed by 1 base and 2 bases, with 13 bases remaining between them. Germline V gene lookup returns CDR1 LGHNA and CDR2 YSLEER. The CDR3 extends over 16 amino acids. CDR3 region: CASSQAPAGFTDTQYF. In nucleotides, the CDR3 is TGCGCCAGCAGCCAAGCCCCGGCAGGGTTCACAGATACGCAGTATTTT.

Comment on this clone: The sample contains more than one DNA sequence encoding this CDR3. The chain joins TRBV5-1 to TRBJ2-3; D unresolved. Germline assignment: CDR1 SGHRS and CDR2 YFSETQ. The ends were cut back, 1 base at V and 3 bases at J, with 6 bases in the middle. The CDR3 runs 13 residues. The CDR3 DNA sequence: TGCGCCAGCAGCTTGCTCGGAACAGATACGCAGTATTTT. It encodes CASSLLGTDTQYF.

V is TRBV5-4 and J is TRBJ1-4; no clear D gene. CDR1 and CDR2 from the germline V gene are SGHNT and YYREEE (reference sequence). With 0 bases removed from V and 0 bases from J, the gap between germline ends came to 9 bases. CDR3 length: 16 amino acids. CDR3 in DNA: TGTGCCAGCAGCTTGGGGAGTTTTGCAACTAATGAAAAACTGTTTTTT. It codes for CASSLGSFATNEKLFF.

The chain recombines TRBV14 with TRBJ2-4; D might be TRBD1 (6 bases). Deletions cut 0 bases from V and 8 bases from J, with 17 bases between. The CDR3 contains 16 residues. Germline V gene lookup returns CDR1 SGHDN and CDR2 FVKESK. CDR3 sequence (DNA): TGTGCCAGCAGCCAAGATAGGGCAGGGGAAAGGGACATTCAGTACTTC. Translating gives CASSQDRAGERDIQYF.

The chain links TRBV15 to TRBJ1-5; D unclear. V was shortened by 0 bases and J by 0 bases, with 18 bases between the two germline ends. This CDR3 has 19 amino acids. Germline assignment: CDR1 LNHNV and CDR2 YYDKDF (reference sequence). CDR3 amino acids: CATSRDTFEDYYSNQPQHF. The CDR3 DNA is TGTGCCACCAGCAGAGATACTTTCGAAGATTATTATAGCAATCAGCCCCAGCATTTT.

The chain combines TRBV7-6 with TRBJ2-1, with D possibly TRBD1 on 5 matching bases. CDR1 is SGHVS, CDR2 FNYEAQ, per germline. This CDR3 comprises 15 residues. V lost 0 bases to trimming and J lost 9 bases, with 15 bases between them. CDR3 amino acids: CASSLARTPAVEQFF. The CDR3 DNA is TGTGCCAGCAGCTTAGCTCGGACACCTGCGGTTGAGCAGTTCTTC.

CDR3 sequence reads: CASSSSGQGYGNTIYF. The CDR3 DNA follows: TGTGCCAGCAGTTCCTCGGGACAGGGGTACGGAAACACCATATATTTT. The genes are TRBV28 and TRBJ1-3; TRBD1 aligns across 10 bases. Per germline, CDR1 MDHEN and CDR2 SYDVKM. V shed 4 bases, J shed 4 bases, and the junction held 7 bases outside the gene matches. The CDR3 has 16 amino acids.

With respect to this clone: The sample carries other DNA sequences with the same CDR3. The rearrangement joins TRBV10-3 to TRBJ1-4; possible D gene TRBD1, 6 bases. The CDR3 has 13 amino acids. With 6 bases removed from V and 5 bases from J, the gap between germline ends came to 10 bases. Germline V gene data show CDR1 as ENHRY and CDR2 as SYGVKD. This CDR3 reads CAISGGANEKLFF. CDR3 in DNA: TGTGCCATCAGCGGGGGGGCCAATGAAAAACTGTTTTTT.

About this clone itself: In the same sample, other DNA sequences code for this CDR3. This rearrangement joins TRBV7-2 to TRBJ2-7; the match to TRBD2 covers 8 bases. Germline V gives CDR1 SGHTA, CDR2 FQGNSA. V dropped 1 base and J dropped 2; count of bases not matched to a gene: 4. The CDR3 is 15 residues long. As DNA, the CDR3 is TGTGCCAGCAGCTTAGAGGCGGGGGGTACCTACGAGCAGTACTTC. It specifies CASSLEAGGTYEQYF.

The chain carries TRBV2 and TRBJ2-3; D may be TRBD1 or TRBD2 (5 bases each). Trimming stripped 5 bases from V and 5 bases from J, with 17 bases between. From germline, CDR1 is SNHLY and CDR2 FYNNEI. CDR3 length: 15 amino acids. In DNA, the CDR3 is TGTGCCAGCAGTCTCGGGACCTCCTTAGTAGATACGCAGTATTTT. It encodes CASSLGTSLVDTQYF. The full variable domain, with the rest looked up from reference TRBV2 and TRBJ2-3, is EPEVTQTPSHQVTQMGQEVILRCVPISNHLYFYWYRQILGQKVEFLVSFYNNEISEKSEIFDDQFSVERPDGSNFTLKIRSTKLEDSAMYFCASSLGTSLVDTQYFGPGTRLTVL.

Comments on this clone: The same CDR3 also results from other DNA sequences found in this sample. The chain uses TRBV6-1 and TRBJ1-5, with 10 positions matching TRBD1. V was clipped by 3 bases and J by 5 bases; unmatched bases: 4. The CDR3 length is 15 residues. CDR1 and CDR2 (germline): MNHNS, SASEGT. The CDR3 reads CASSEGDRGDQPQHF. The DNA of the CDR3 is TGTGCCAGCAGTGAGGGGGACAGGGGCGATCAGCCCCAGCATTTT.

For the CDR3, the DNA is TGTGCCAGCAGAGAAACCGGGACAGGACACGAGCAGTACTTC. Encoded protein: CASRETGTGHEQYF. This chain uses TRBV6-1 with TRBJ2-7; 8 nucleotides agree with TRBD1. The germline CDR1 and CDR2 sequences are MNHNS and SASEGT. V lost 6 bases, J lost 5 bases, and 9 bases stayed unmatched. The CDR3 sequence is 14 residues long.

Turning to this clone: This may arise from a read error, as a much more abundant clone is one base away. The rearrangement links TRBV20-1 to TRBJ1-1; D ambiguous. The germline V and J ends were trimmed by 3 bases and 1 base, with 3 bases remaining between them. The CDR3 is 11 amino acids. CDR1 DFQATT and CDR2 SNEGSKA come from the germline V gene (reference sequence). The CDR3, as DNA: TGCAGTGCTAGCGGGAACACTGAAGCTTTCTTT. This codes for CSASGNTEAFF.

The chain has TRBV27 and TRBJ1-6; 7 nucleotides line up with TRBD1. Looked up from germline, CDR1 is MNHEY and CDR2 is SMNVEV (reference sequence). The junction had 5 bases not matched to a gene; V was cut back by 6 bases and J by 0 bases. The CDR3 consists of 16 residues. CDR3 sequence (DNA): TGTGCCAGCAGAAAACAGGGGAGCTCCTATAATTCACCCCTCCACTTT. This codes for CASRKQGSSYNSPLHF.